Below, 9 T cell receptor beta chains from the same sample are listed, as sequenced in a study of T cells in tumors after PD-1 blockade. Data came from immunoSEQ multiplex PCR; TCRdb stores just in-frame clones and leaves some out. This table has around 60,000 clones, roughly 75% appearing once. Source: PBMCs, taken before anti-PD-1 treatment. All receptors derive from a human donor with basal cell carcinoma.

This clone was recorded a few times. V usage is TRBV9 and J usage is TRBJ1-2; weak D call: TRBD1 (6 bases). The CDR3 is 16 residues long. Trimming left V 0 bases short and J 2 bases short, with 14 bases between. Germline V gives CDR1 SGDLS, CDR2 YYNGEE. This CDR3 is CASSVGGGPFNYGYTF. The DNA of the CDR3 is TGTGCCAGCAGCGTAGGTGGGGGCCCGTTCAACTATGGCTACACCTTC.

The genes are TRBV24-1 and TRBJ2-1, with 10 bases matching TRBD2. CDR3 length: 16 amino acids. Trimming cost V 3 bases and J 8 bases; bases outside gene matches: 9. From germline, CDR1 is KGHDR and CDR2 SFDVKD. The CDR3 region is CATSDPQAGGRDEQFF. CDR3 coding DNA: TGTGCCACCAGTGATCCCCAAGCGGGGGGGCGGGATGAGCAGTTCTTC.

The chain is built from TRBV18 and TRBJ1-2; a weak D match, TRBD1 (5 bases). V lost 2 bases and J lost 0, with 10 bases in between. This CDR3 region has 15 residues. The germline CDR1 and CDR2 sequences are KGHSH and LQKENI. CDR3 in amino acids: CASSPTGKPNYGYTF. The CDR3 coding sequence is TGTGCCAGCTCACCAACAGGCAAACCTAACTATGGCTACACCTTC.

The chain couples TRBV3-1 (or the pseudogene TRBV3-2) to TRBJ1-1, with TRBD1 matching over 7 bases. V was clipped by 2 bases and J by 7 bases; unmatched bases: 4. Germline assignment: CDR1 LGHDT and CDR2 YNNKEL (reference sequence). The CDR3 covers 13 residues. The CDR3 coding sequence is TGTGCCAGCAGCCAACTAGGGACAGTTGAAGCTTTCTTT. It encodes CASSQLGTVEAFF.

V usage is TRBV15 and J usage is TRBJ2-3; 14 positions agree with TRBD2. Per the germline V gene, CDR1 is LNHNV and CDR2 is YYDKDF (reference sequence). The CDR3 length is 16 residues. V trimming: 5 bases; J trimming: 4 bases; junction bases outside the gene matches: 5. The CDR3 region has the DNA TGTGCCACCAGCCCGCGACTAGCGGGGGGGGCAGATACGCAGTATTTT. It specifies CATSPRLAGGADTQYF. Complete variable domain (other parts from reference TRBV15 and TRBJ2-3): DAMVIQNPRYQVTQFGKPVTLSCSQTLNHNVMYWYQQKSSQAPKLLFHYYDKDFNNEADTPDNFQSRRPNTSFCFLDIRSPGLGDTAMYLCATSPRLAGGADTQYFGPGTRLTVL.

The chain uses TRBV6-2 or TRBV6-3 and TRBJ2-7; 7 nucleotides agree with TRBD1. V shed 6 bases and J 0 bases; nucleotides not matched to a gene: 5. The CDR3 has 14 residues. Germline CDR1 reads MNHEY; CDR2 reads SVGEGT. The CDR3 nucleotides read TGTGCCAGCAGGTACCGGGACAGCTCCTACGAGCAGTACTTC. This sequence encodes CASRYRDSSYEQYF.

In this sample, this clone turned up a few times. The chain combines TRBV30 with TRBJ1-2, with D possibly being TRBD1 (5 bases). Trimming left V 3 bases short and J 0 bases short, with 11 bases between. The CDR3 is 14 amino acids. Germline V gives CDR1 GTSNPN, CDR2 SVGIG (reference sequence). The chain's CDR3 is CAWSADSTNYGYTF. For the CDR3, the DNA is TGTGCCTGGAGCGCTGACAGCACTAACTATGGCTACACCTTC.

This chain links TRBV3-1 (or the pseudogene TRBV3-2) with TRBJ2-1; TRBD2 aligns across 13 bases. CDR1 is LGHDT and CDR2 is YNNKEL in the germline V gene (reference sequence). There are 15 residues in the CDR3. With 6 bases clipped from V and 6 bases from J, the junction kept 5 bases outside the gene matches. The CDR3 DNA is TGTGCCAGCAGTGGGGGACTAGCGGGGACCAATGAGCAGTTCTTC. This translates into CASSGGLAGTNEQFF.

The V call is TRBV5-5, the J call TRBJ1-4; D is perhaps TRBD1 (5 bases). Per the germline V gene, CDR1 is SGHKS and CDR2 is YYEKEE (reference sequence). The CDR3 has 15 residues. Between the trimmed V and J ends, which lost 1 base and 3 bases, there was a span of 10 bases. CDR3 region: CASSLMGQANEKLFF. The CDR3 coding sequence is TGTGCCAGCAGCTTGATGGGGCAGGCTAATGAAAAACTGTTTTTT.